The 11 T cell receptor beta chains below come from one sample, sequenced in a study of T cell repertoires in ileal Crohn's disease. Clones were read by immunoSEQ multiplex PCR, and TCRdb kept only the in-frame ones, dropping some. The data show around 5,000 clones, approximately 82% seen once. The sequenced material came from ileal tissue. These receptors came from an adult with Crohn's disease.

J is TRBJ1-6 and V is TRBV9, with a tentative D call TRBD1 (5 bases). The germline V and J ends were trimmed by 1 base and 5 bases, with 13 bases remaining between them. The CDR3 is made up of 16 amino acids. Germline V CDR1 and CDR2: SGDLS, YYNGEE. CDR3 sequence reads: CASSVSQTANNSPLHF. The CDR3 nucleotides read TGTGCCAGCAGCGTATCCCAGACAGCGAATAATTCACCCCTCCACTTT.

The CDR3 DNA is TGTGCCAGCAGTTTAAACAGTAGGTCTGGCTACACCTTC. The encoded protein is CASSLNSRSGYTF. The J gene is TRBJ1-2, the V gene TRBV27; D is unclear. The CDR3 length is 13 residues. Trimming took 2 bases from V and 7 from J, leaving 11 bases between them. Germline CDR1 reads MNHEY; CDR2 reads SMNVEV (reference sequence).

On this clone itself: Germline is not matched at one junction end, which may reflect a read error. This same CDR3 is encoded by further DNA sequences in the sample. The chain uses TRBV5-6 and TRBJ1-1; D perhaps matches TRBD1 (5 bases). The CDR3 is 15 amino acids. Germline CDR1 SGHDT, CDR2 YYEEEE. The CDR3 bases are TGTGCCAGCAGCTTGTTCGACAGAAGCGACACCGAAGCTTTCTTT. It encodes CASSLFDRSDTEAFF.

J is TRBJ2-5 and V is TRBV5-1; the match to TRBD2 covers 8 bases. Germline CDR1 reads SGHRS; CDR2 reads YFSETQ. J gave up 5 bases and V 4 bases, and 13 bases lay outside the gene matches. CDR3 length: 16 amino acids. The CDR3 coding sequence is TGCGCCAGCAGCCCGATAAGCGGGGGAGACGCTGAGACCCAGTACTTC. Protein: CASSPISGGDAETQYF.

V is TRBV7-9 and J is TRBJ2-2, with D possibly being TRBD2 (6 bases). CDR3 length equals 16 residues. Germline loops: CDR1 SEHNR, CDR2 FQNEAQ (reference sequence). Trimming pared 5 bases from V and 5 bases from J, leaving 18 bases between. CDR3 sequence reads: CASSLTGTSRTGELFF. DNA for the CDR3: TGTGCCAGCAGCCTAACCGGGACTTCTAGGACCGGGGAGCTGTTTTTT.

V usage is TRBV5-4 and J usage is TRBJ1-1; 8 bases align to TRBD1. Germline CDR1 reads SGHNT; CDR2 reads YYREEE (reference sequence). After removal of 3 bases from V and 4 bases from J, the junction contained 2 bases not matched to a gene. This CDR3 has 13 amino acids. The CDR3 DNA follows: TGTGCCAGCAGCTCGCAGGGGGCCACTGAAGCTTTCTTT. Translating gives CASSSQGATEAFF.

This clone has a handful of counts. The rearrangement joins TRBV9 to TRBJ2-3; TRBD2 agrees at 8 bases. This CDR3 comprises 16 residues. In germline, CDR1 is SGDLS, CDR2 YYNGEE. The junction had 3 bases not matched to a gene; V was cut back by 0 bases and J by 0 bases. CDR3 residues: CASSVDRLASTDTQYF. In DNA form, the CDR3 reads TGTGCCAGCAGCGTAGACCGACTAGCGAGCACAGATACGCAGTATTTT.

The chain joins TRBV11-2 to TRBJ1-3; no clear D. V lost 5 bases and J 0 bases, leaving 8 bases between the germline ends. The germline CDR1 and CDR2 sequences are SGHAT and FQNNGV. The CDR3 consists of 14 residues. The CDR3 protein is CASSPQISGNTIYF. CDR3 nucleotides: TGTGCCAGCAGCCCACAGATCTCTGGAAACACCATATATTTT.

The CDR3 nucleotides read TGTGCCAGCAGCTTAGATCGTGGGACAGAAGCTTTCTTT. Its protein is CASSLDRGTEAFF. The chain recombines TRBV11-3 with TRBJ1-1, with TRBD1 as a possible D gene (6 bases). The V gene's germline CDR1 is SGHNT and CDR2 YENEEA. Trimming took off 0 bases at V and 8 bases at J, with 10 bases between the two ends. The CDR3 sequence is 13 residues long.

This clone appeared a few times. The chain uses TRBV7-2 and TRBJ1-1, with a possible D match to TRBD1 (5 bases). Trimming pared 4 bases from V and 6 bases from J, leaving 15 bases between. Germline CDR1 and CDR2: SGHTA and FQGNSA. The CDR3 is 14 amino acids. DNA for the CDR3: TGTGCCAGCAGCTCGGGGCTCGGGAGCCCTGAAGCTTTCTTT. Protein product: CASSSGLGSPEAFF.

This chain's CDR3 is CASRPQGLASTQYF. CDR3 nucleotide sequence: TGTGCCAGTAGACCGCAGGGCCTGGCTTCGACCCAGTACTTC. The chain carries TRBV19 and TRBJ2-5, with D possibly being TRBD1 (5 bases). The CDR3 has 14 amino acids. Germline V gene lookup returns CDR1 LNHDA and CDR2 SQIVND (reference sequence). With 6 bases removed from V and 7 bases from J, the gap between germline ends came to 18 bases.